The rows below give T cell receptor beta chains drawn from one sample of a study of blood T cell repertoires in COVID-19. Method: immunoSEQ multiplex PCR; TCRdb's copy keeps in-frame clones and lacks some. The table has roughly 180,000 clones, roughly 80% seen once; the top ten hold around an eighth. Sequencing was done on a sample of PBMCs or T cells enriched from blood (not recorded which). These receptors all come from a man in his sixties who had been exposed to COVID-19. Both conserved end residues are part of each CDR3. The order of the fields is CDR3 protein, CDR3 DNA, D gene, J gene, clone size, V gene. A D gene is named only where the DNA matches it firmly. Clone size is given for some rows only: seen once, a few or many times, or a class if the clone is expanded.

CASSPTGGVETQYF TGTGCCAGCAGCCCAACAGGGGGCGTAGAGACCCAGTACTTC TRBD1 TRBJ2-5 . TRBV7-2
CASSSINQPQHF TGTGCCAGTAGTTCTATCAATCAGCCCCAGCATTTT . TRBJ1-5 . TRBV19
CAIAITDRGVDTQYF TGTGCCATAGCTATAACTGACAGGGGGGTAGATACGCAGTATTTT TRBD1 TRBJ2-3 few TRBV24-1
CASSFWDRVNTGELFF TGTGCCAGCAGTTTTTGGGACAGGGTTAACACCGGGGAGCTGTTTTTT TRBD1 TRBJ2-2 . TRBV27
CASSQILAGGETQYF TGTGCCAGCAGCCAGATACTAGCGGGAGGCGAGACCCAGTACTTC TRBD2 TRBJ2-5 . TRBV11-2
CASSLGGDGNTIYF TGCGCCAGCAGCTTGGGGGGAGATGGAAACACCATATATTTT . TRBJ1-3 . TRBV10-1
CASSIGTGGYHF TGTGCCAGTAGTATCGGGACAGGGGGCTATCATTTT TRBD1 TRBJ1-5 . TRBV19
CASSFAVSPGDTQYF TGTGCCAGCAGCTTCGCCGTGAGTCCGGGAGATACGCAGTATTTT . TRBJ2-3 . TRBV7-8
CASSESSDTGELFF TGTGCCAGCAGTGAGTCTAGCGACACCGGGGAGCTGTTTTTT . TRBJ2-2 few TRBV6-4
CAIQGAGDNEQFF TGTGCCATACAGGGGGCGGGTGATAATGAGCAGTTCTTC TRBD1 TRBJ2-1 . TRBV10-3
CASSRPGSSYNEQFF TGTGCCAGCAGCCGCCCGGGGAGCTCCTACAATGAGCAGTTCTTC . TRBJ2-1 . TRBV7-9
CASSQGLAGGGEQYF TGTGCCAGCAGCCAGGGACTAGCGGGAGGTGGTGAGCAGTACTTC TRBD2 TRBJ2-7 . TRBV7-2
CASSSNRRGLKTNEKLFF TGTGCCAGCAGCTCTAACCGGAGGGGGCTTAAGACTAATGAAAAACTGTTTTTT TRBD1 TRBJ1-4 few TRBV7-8
CASSYGTSGGEQYF TGTGCCAGCAGTTACGGGACTAGCGGTGGGGAGCAGTACTTC TRBD2 TRBJ2-7 . TRBV6-5
CASSVGPPGLAGGPTDTQYF TGTGCCAGCAGCGTAGGACCTCCGGGACTAGCGGGAGGGCCCACAGATACGCAGTATTTT TRBD2 TRBJ2-3 . TRBV9
CASSLRGLQSYNEQFF TGTGCCAGCAGTCTCCGGGGACTTCAGTCTTACAATGAGCAGTTCTTC . TRBJ2-1 . TRBV27
CASSLVPPGGNADAEAFF TGTGCCAGCAGCTTAGTTCCCCCAGGGGGAAATGCGGACGCTGAAGCTTTCTTT TRBD1 TRBJ1-1 . TRBV7-2
CASQEVDTQYF TGTGCCAGCCAAGAGGTAGATACGCAGTATTTT . TRBJ2-3 . TRBV7-9
CASSLAGFSGNTIYF TGCGCCAGCAGCTTGGCGGGATTCTCTGGAAACACCATATATTTT . TRBJ1-3 . TRBV5-1
CAISESDRVYEQYF TGTGCCATCAGTGAGTCCGACAGGGTATACGAGCAGTACTTC TRBD1 TRBJ2-7 . TRBV10-3
CASSIAEGQPEETQYF TGTGCCAGTAGTATAGCGGAGGGACAGCCTGAAGAGACCCAGTACTTC . TRBJ2-5 few TRBV19
CASSRTSGSWYNEQFF TGTGCCAGCAGCAGGACTAGCGGGAGTTGGTACAATGAGCAGTTCTTC TRBD2 TRBJ2-1 . TRBV7-3
CSVDRTGYEQFF TGCAGCGTCGACCGGACAGGGTATGAGCAGTTCTTC TRBD1 TRBJ2-1 once TRBV29-1
CASSLDGQDTEAFF TGTGCCAGCAGCTTAGACGGACAGGACACTGAAGCTTTCTTT TRBD1 TRBJ1-1 . TRBV11-3
CATSDTRFGNQPQHF TGTGCCACCAGTGACACCAGGTTTGGCAATCAGCCCCAGCATTTT . TRBJ1-5 . TRBV24-1
CASSLGGINSPLHF TGTGCCAGCAGCTTAGGCGGAATAAATTCACCCCTCCACTTT . TRBJ1-6 . TRBV7-3
CASSPGGSGANVLTF TGTGCCAGCAGCCCAGGGGGCTCTGGGGCCAACGTCCTGACTTTC TRBD1 TRBJ2-6 . TRBV7-9
CASSQRHLLEYGYTF TGTGCCAGCAGTCAAAGGCACTTATTGGAGTATGGCTACACCTTC . TRBJ1-2 . TRBV13
CASSPRTSGKGSYNEQFF TGTGCCAGCAGCCCCCGGACTAGCGGGAAGGGCTCCTACAATGAGCAGTTCTTC TRBD2 TRBJ2-1 . TRBV9
CSVGSDRVTGELFF TGCAGCGTTGGATCCGACAGGGTAACGGGGGAGCTGTTTTTT TRBD1 TRBJ2-2 . TRBV29-1
CASSKGQGYQETQYF TGTGCCAGCAGTAAGGGGCAGGGGTACCAAGAGACCCAGTACTTC . TRBJ2-5 . TRBV28
CASKGTGEKNIQYF TGTGCCAGTAAAGGGACAGGGGAGAAAAACATTCAGTACTTC TRBD1 TRBJ2-4 . TRBV19